These 30 T cell receptor beta chains originate from one sample sequenced in a study of CD8 T cells in Susac syndrome. An input of about 0.5 to 1 ug of RNA was subjected to reverse transcription using random hexamers. TCRdb redid the calling of the immunoSEQ multiplex PCR reads with MiXCR, one entry per CDR3 protein. This repertoire shows 85,000 to 120,000 distinct CDR3 sequences, roughly 95% found once; its top ten account for about 0.41%. The sample comprised CD8+ T cells from PBMCs. These receptors were obtained from a human donor with Susac syndrome.

The rearrangement joins TRBV5-1 to TRBJ2-2; no clear D. Trimming cost V 6 bases and J 6 bases, with 21 bases left between them. The CDR3 sequence is 16 residues long. Per germline, CDR1 SGHRS and CDR2 YFSETQ. The CDR3 nucleotides are TGCGCCAGCACCAAAGGCTCCATTCAGCTTCCCGGGGAGCTGTTTTTT. Translated, it gives CASTKGSIQLPGELFF.

V is TRBV6-2 or TRBV6-3 and J is TRBJ2-1; TRBD1 might be the D (5 bases). This CDR3 comprises 15 residues. Looked up from germline, CDR1 is MNHEY and CDR2 is SVGEGT. Trimming cost V 4 bases and J 6 bases, with 16 bases left between them. The CDR3 DNA sequence: TGTGCCAGCAGTTCAGGGCCAACCGCAAGCAATGAGCAGTTCTTC. Translation gives CASSSGPTASNEQFF.

V is TRBV5-5 and J is TRBJ2-1; D gene unclear. Germline values: CDR1 SGHKS, CDR2 YYEKEE (reference sequence). Trimming took 0 bases from V and 4 from J, leaving 8 bases between them. This CDR3 is built from 14 residues. The CDR3: CASSLAWEYNEQFF. CDR3 in DNA: TGTGCCAGCAGCTTGGCGTGGGAATACAATGAGCAGTTCTTC.

The CDR3 DNA is TGCAGTGTGGCGGGTGGCAATGGCTACACCTTC. This encodes CSVAGGNGYTF. The chain carries TRBV20-1 and TRBJ1-2; D is unresolved. The germline V gene has CDR1 DFQATT and CDR2 SNEGSKA (reference sequence). This CDR3 spans 11 amino acids. V shed 7 bases and J shed 6 bases, with 12 bases lying between them.

J is TRBJ2-1 and V is TRBV7-3; 8 nucleotides match TRBD2. The CDR3 sequence is 15 residues long. The V segment lost 6 bases and the J segment 0 bases; nucleotides outside the gene matches: 4. Germline V gene lookup returns CDR1 SGHTA and CDR2 FQGTGA. The CDR3 loop is CASRVSGSSYNEQFF. In DNA, the CDR3 is TGTGCCAGCAGGGTGAGCGGGAGCTCCTACAATGAGCAGTTCTTC.

This clonotype has just a few counts. The chain employs TRBV4-2 and TRBJ1-1; D may be TRBD1 (5 bases). Per the germline V gene, CDR1 is LGHNA and CDR2 is YNFKEQ. This CDR3 is 13 amino acids long. The V and J ends lost 6 bases and 3 bases respectively, with 11 bases between them. CDR3: CASSPLGDTEAFF. The CDR3 nucleotides are TGTGCCAGCAGTCCCCTGGGGGACACTGAAGCTTTCTTT.

The gene calls are TRBV13 and TRBJ2-7, with 7 nucleotides matching TRBD2. V shed 5 bases and J 5 bases; nucleotides not matched to a gene: 6. The CDR3 sequence is 13 residues long. Looked up from germline, CDR1 is PRHDT and CDR2 is FYEKMQ (reference sequence). The CDR3, as DNA: TGTGCCAGCAGCCCGCTGGGGGGGGACGAGCAGTACTTC. It specifies CASSPLGGDEQYF.

V usage is TRBV4-1 and J usage is TRBJ2-2; 7 nucleotides agree with TRBD2. CDR3 length: 16 residues. The J segment lost 6 bases and the V segment lost 0 bases, leaving 7 bases of the junction unmatched. Germline V gene sequence: CDR1 MGHRA, CDR2 YSYEKL. The CDR3 nucleotides read TGCGCCAGCAGCCAAGATAACGGACTAGACCCCGGGGAGCTGTTTTTT. Translating gives CASSQDNGLDPGELFF.

This sequence joins TRBV3-1 and TRBJ2-7, with 10 bases aligning to TRBD2. The CDR3 has 16 amino acids. Looked up from germline, CDR1 is LGHDT and CDR2 is YNNKEL (reference sequence). V lost 0 bases and J lost 0; bases outside the gene matches: 2. The CDR3 loop reads CASSQELAGISYEQYF. The CDR3 DNA follows: TGTGCCAGCAGCCAAGAACTAGCGGGGATCTCCTACGAGCAGTACTTC.

This chain uses TRBV9 with TRBJ2-6, with TRBD2 matching over 8 bases. Losses at the gene ends were 4 bases for V and 3 bases for J; bases not matched to a gene: 6. The CDR3 is 16 amino acids. Germline CDR1 reads SGDLS; CDR2 reads YYNGEE. This CDR3 reads CASSSPGGSGANVLTF. The CDR3 nucleotides read TGTGCCAGCAGCTCCCCGGGGGGGAGTGGGGCCAACGTCCTGACTTTC.

The chain employs TRBV13 and TRBJ1-1; D is uncertain. Per the germline V gene, CDR1 is PRHDT and CDR2 is FYEKMQ (reference sequence). The CDR3 runs to 14 residues. Trimming took 5 bases from V and 1 from J, leaving 11 bases between them. The DNA of the CDR3 is TGTGCCAGCAGCGACGAACAGACGAACACTGAAGCTTTCTTT. Protein: CASSDEQTNTEAFF.

This clonotype was seen just once. The chain recombines TRBV6-6 with TRBJ2-5; 8 nucleotides agree with TRBD2. The V segment lost 1 base and the J segment 4 bases; nucleotides outside the gene matches: 5. The germline V gene encodes CDR1 MNHNY and CDR2 SVGAGI (reference sequence). This CDR3 region has 15 residues. The CDR3 loop reads CASSYYGGERETQYF. In nucleotides, the CDR3 is TGTGCCAGCAGTTACTACGGGGGGGAGAGAGAGACCCAGTACTTC.

This chain uses TRBV27 with TRBJ1-1, with unresolved D. This CDR3 is 14 amino acids long. V was clipped by 3 bases and J by 1 base, with 9 bases between them. The V gene's germline CDR1 is MNHEY and CDR2 SMNVEV (reference sequence). This CDR3 reads CASSLPGRNTEAFF. The CDR3 DNA sequence: TGTGCCAGCAGTTTGCCGGGTCGGAACACTGAAGCTTTCTTT.

This chain connects TRBV29-1 to TRBJ2-1, with D hard to call. Germline V gene sequence: CDR1 SQVTM, CDR2 ANQGSEA. The CDR3 covers 15 residues. The V end was cut by 4 bases, the J end by 0 bases, with 13 bases between. The CDR3 loop is CSVGGAVSSYNEQFF. DNA of the CDR3: TGCAGCGTTGGGGGTGCGGTTAGCTCCTACAATGAGCAGTTCTTC.

The chain links TRBV12-3 or TRBV12-4 to TRBJ2-1; D remains unclear. V was cut by 5 bases and J by 8 bases, with 10 bases left in between. There are 12 residues in the CDR3. The DNA for the CDR3 is TGTGCCAGCAGTCCAGACGGCGATGAGCAGTTCTTC. Its translation: CASSPDGDEQFF.

The V gene is TRBV6-2 or TRBV6-3, the J gene TRBJ1-2; 7 bases map to TRBD1. The CDR3 is 16 residues long. V lost 6 bases, J lost 2 bases, and 12 bases stayed unmatched. CDR1 and CDR2 (germline): MNHEY, SVGEGT. DNA for the CDR3: TGTGCCAGCAGCATAAAACGGGACAGCCTCAACTATGGCTACACCTTC. Translating it yields CASSIKRDSLNYGYTF.

The chain carries TRBV10-2 and TRBJ2-3; D is ambiguous. V was pared by 2 bases and J by 2 bases, with 8 bases between. CDR1 and CDR2 from the germline V gene are WSHSY and SAAADI. The CDR3 totals 14 residues. CDR3 coding DNA: TGCGCCAGCAGTGAGAGTTTTGTCACAGATACGCAGTATTTT. Its protein is CASSESFVTDTQYF.

The V call is TRBV11-2, the J call TRBJ2-1, with 8 bases that match TRBD1. In germline, CDR1 is SGHAT, CDR2 FQNNGV. V lost 6 bases to trimming and J lost 6 bases; unmatched junction nucleotides: 13. The CDR3 runs to 16 residues. CDR3 sequence reads: CASRPEVWTGFNEQFF. CDR3 nucleotides: TGTGCCAGCAGGCCCGAAGTCTGGACAGGGTTCAATGAGCAGTTCTTC.

The chain carries TRBV29-1 and TRBJ2-7; no definite D call. This CDR3 has 10 amino acids. Germline V gives CDR1 SQVTM, CDR2 ANQGSEA. Deletions cut 4 bases from V and 3 bases from J, with 4 bases between. The CDR3 region has the DNA TGCAGCGTTGTAGGCTACGAGCAGTACTTC. This codes for CSVVGYEQYF.

The J gene is TRBJ2-7, the V gene TRBV20-1; 8 bases line up with TRBD1. The junction had 3 bases not matched to a gene; V was cut back by 3 bases and J by 5 bases. Germline CDR1 DFQATT, CDR2 SNEGSKA (reference sequence). CDR3 length equals 12 residues. The CDR3 sequence: CSARTGVDEQYF. CDR3 nucleotide sequence: TGCAGTGCTAGGACAGGGGTGGACGAGCAGTACTTC.

This clonotype appeared once. The chain carries TRBV25-1 and TRBJ2-5; TRBD1 might be the D (6 bases). V was clipped by 0 bases and J by 6 bases, with 11 bases between them. The germline gives CDR1 MGHDK, CDR2 SYGVNS. CDR3 length: 14 amino acids. This CDR3 is CASSEYTGLQTQYF. CDR3 sequence (DNA): TGTGCCAGCAGTGAATATACAGGGCTCCAGACCCAGTACTTC.

The chain recombines TRBV20-1 with TRBJ2-1; 7 nucleotides match TRBD2. The CDR3 sequence is 14 residues long. Germline assignment: CDR1 DFQATT and CDR2 SNEGSKA (reference sequence). V trimming: 8 bases; J trimming: 5 bases; junction bases outside the gene matches: 12. CDR3 protein: CSHFTGRGNNEQFF. The CDR3 coding sequence is TGCAGTCACTTCACCGGGCGGGGGAACAATGAGCAGTTCTTC.

The CDR3 loop reads CASSLDGLGNEQYF. The CDR3, as DNA: TGTGCCAGCAGTTTAGACGGTCTGGGGAACGAGCAGTACTTC. V and J are TRBV12-3 or TRBV12-4 and TRBJ2-7; D unclear. The CDR3 runs to 14 residues. V lost 1 base and J 5 bases, leaving 12 bases between the germline ends.

V is TRBV12-3 or TRBV12-4 and J is TRBJ2-2; TRBD1 aligns across 9 bases. J was trimmed by 5 bases and V by 5 bases; bases with no gene match: 9. There are 16 residues in the CDR3. The DNA of the CDR3 is TGTGCCAGCAGTAAGGGACAGGGTGGGAGAACCGGGGAGCTGTTTTTT. It yields the protein CASSKGQGGRTGELFF.

The rearrangement links TRBV19 to TRBJ1-1; TRBD1 agrees at 9 bases. The CDR3 covers 16 residues. After removal of 7 bases from V and 1 base from J, the junction contained 10 bases not matched to a gene. Germline lookup yields CDR1 LNHDA and CDR2 SQIVND (reference sequence). The CDR3 nucleotides are TGTGCCAGTACCAAACCCAGGACAGGGGAGAACACTGAAGCTTTCTTT. Protein sequence: CASTKPRTGENTEAFF.

Only one count was recorded for this clonotype. The rearrangement joins TRBV20-1 to TRBJ2-1; 10 bases are shared with TRBD2. The V and J ends lost 8 bases and 7 bases, in that order; junction bases with no gene match: 11. Per the germline V gene, CDR1 is DFQATT and CDR2 is SNEGSKA (reference sequence). This CDR3 has 14 amino acids. The CDR3 nucleotides read TGCAGTACCGGAGCGGGGGGGCTTTGGAATGAGCAGTTCTTC. Encoded protein: CSTGAGGLWNEQFF.

The V and J genes are TRBV4-2 and TRBJ1-2; 8 nucleotides agree with TRBD1. The CDR3 has 14 residues. Germline CDR1 is LGHNA and CDR2 is YNFKEQ. Trimming at V came to 4 bases and at J to 8 bases, leaving 9 bases not matched to a gene. This chain's CDR3 is CASSPSTGGRGYTF. The CDR3, as DNA: TGTGCCAGCAGCCCCTCAACAGGGGGAAGGGGCTACACCTTC.

The J gene is TRBJ2-3, the V gene TRBV9, with D maybe TRBD1 (6 bases). The CDR3 has 14 amino acids. Looked up from germline, CDR1 is SGDLS and CDR2 is YYNGEE. Trimming took 2 bases from V and 3 from J, leaving 10 bases between them. Here the CDR3 DNA reads TGTGCCAGCAGCGTCAGGGGCGCGACAGATACGCAGTATTTT. Its protein product is CASSVRGATDTQYF. Supplemented by reference TRBV9 and TRBJ2-3, the full variable domain reads DSGVTQTPKHLITATGQRVTLRCSPRSGDLSVYWYQQSLDQGLQFLIQYYNGEERAKGNILERFSAQQFPDLHSELNLSSLELGDSALYFCASSVRGATDTQYFGPGTRLTVL.

V usage is TRBV27 and J usage is TRBJ2-1; D is possibly TRBD1 or TRBD2 (5 bases each). CDR1 and CDR2 from the germline V gene are MNHEY and SMNVEV (reference sequence). There are 15 residues in the CDR3. Trimming stripped 3 bases from V and 2 bases from J, with 11 bases between. In DNA form, the CDR3 reads TGTGCCAGCAGTTTTGGGACGGCCGCCTACAATGAGCAGTTCTTC. It encodes CASSFGTAAYNEQFF.

This clonotype was observed once. The J gene is TRBJ2-4, the V gene TRBV20-1; either TRBD1 or TRBD2 may supply D (5 bases each). The CDR3 length is 13 residues. Trimming pared 5 bases from V and 8 bases from J, leaving 16 bases between. Germline V lookup: CDR1 DFQATT, CDR2 SNEGSKA (reference sequence). The CDR3 loop reads CSAAPAGADIQYF. The CDR3 DNA is TGCAGTGCTGCGCCCGCCGGGGCGGACATTCAGTACTTC.